This T cell receptor (beta chain) was sequenced in a study of post-analysis software for immune sequencing data. CDR3 size: 15 residues. Per the germline V gene, CDR1 is SGHRS and CDR2 is YFSETQ. The germline V and J ends were trimmed by 4 bases and 3 bases, with 13 bases remaining between them. The TCR beta cDNA libraries contained unique molecular identifiers. TCRdb reprocessed the PCR reads via MiXCR and lists one record per CDR3 protein. The sample includes about 820,000 distinct CDR3 sequences, approximately 53% of them seen just once. A note on this clonotype: The antigen is unknown.

Study-level points and caveats: Patients showed TRBV5-6, TRBV5-1 and TRBV20-1 among four to six TRBV segments more frequent than in controls.

The V call is TRBV5-1, the J call TRBJ1-4; no clear D gene. The TCR was taken from a girl aged 10 to 17 with multiple sclerosis. Sequencing used blood. CDR3: CASSMRALANEKLFF. The CDR3 DNA is TGCGCCAGCAGCATGAGGGCTCTGGCTAATGAAAAACTGTTTTTT.